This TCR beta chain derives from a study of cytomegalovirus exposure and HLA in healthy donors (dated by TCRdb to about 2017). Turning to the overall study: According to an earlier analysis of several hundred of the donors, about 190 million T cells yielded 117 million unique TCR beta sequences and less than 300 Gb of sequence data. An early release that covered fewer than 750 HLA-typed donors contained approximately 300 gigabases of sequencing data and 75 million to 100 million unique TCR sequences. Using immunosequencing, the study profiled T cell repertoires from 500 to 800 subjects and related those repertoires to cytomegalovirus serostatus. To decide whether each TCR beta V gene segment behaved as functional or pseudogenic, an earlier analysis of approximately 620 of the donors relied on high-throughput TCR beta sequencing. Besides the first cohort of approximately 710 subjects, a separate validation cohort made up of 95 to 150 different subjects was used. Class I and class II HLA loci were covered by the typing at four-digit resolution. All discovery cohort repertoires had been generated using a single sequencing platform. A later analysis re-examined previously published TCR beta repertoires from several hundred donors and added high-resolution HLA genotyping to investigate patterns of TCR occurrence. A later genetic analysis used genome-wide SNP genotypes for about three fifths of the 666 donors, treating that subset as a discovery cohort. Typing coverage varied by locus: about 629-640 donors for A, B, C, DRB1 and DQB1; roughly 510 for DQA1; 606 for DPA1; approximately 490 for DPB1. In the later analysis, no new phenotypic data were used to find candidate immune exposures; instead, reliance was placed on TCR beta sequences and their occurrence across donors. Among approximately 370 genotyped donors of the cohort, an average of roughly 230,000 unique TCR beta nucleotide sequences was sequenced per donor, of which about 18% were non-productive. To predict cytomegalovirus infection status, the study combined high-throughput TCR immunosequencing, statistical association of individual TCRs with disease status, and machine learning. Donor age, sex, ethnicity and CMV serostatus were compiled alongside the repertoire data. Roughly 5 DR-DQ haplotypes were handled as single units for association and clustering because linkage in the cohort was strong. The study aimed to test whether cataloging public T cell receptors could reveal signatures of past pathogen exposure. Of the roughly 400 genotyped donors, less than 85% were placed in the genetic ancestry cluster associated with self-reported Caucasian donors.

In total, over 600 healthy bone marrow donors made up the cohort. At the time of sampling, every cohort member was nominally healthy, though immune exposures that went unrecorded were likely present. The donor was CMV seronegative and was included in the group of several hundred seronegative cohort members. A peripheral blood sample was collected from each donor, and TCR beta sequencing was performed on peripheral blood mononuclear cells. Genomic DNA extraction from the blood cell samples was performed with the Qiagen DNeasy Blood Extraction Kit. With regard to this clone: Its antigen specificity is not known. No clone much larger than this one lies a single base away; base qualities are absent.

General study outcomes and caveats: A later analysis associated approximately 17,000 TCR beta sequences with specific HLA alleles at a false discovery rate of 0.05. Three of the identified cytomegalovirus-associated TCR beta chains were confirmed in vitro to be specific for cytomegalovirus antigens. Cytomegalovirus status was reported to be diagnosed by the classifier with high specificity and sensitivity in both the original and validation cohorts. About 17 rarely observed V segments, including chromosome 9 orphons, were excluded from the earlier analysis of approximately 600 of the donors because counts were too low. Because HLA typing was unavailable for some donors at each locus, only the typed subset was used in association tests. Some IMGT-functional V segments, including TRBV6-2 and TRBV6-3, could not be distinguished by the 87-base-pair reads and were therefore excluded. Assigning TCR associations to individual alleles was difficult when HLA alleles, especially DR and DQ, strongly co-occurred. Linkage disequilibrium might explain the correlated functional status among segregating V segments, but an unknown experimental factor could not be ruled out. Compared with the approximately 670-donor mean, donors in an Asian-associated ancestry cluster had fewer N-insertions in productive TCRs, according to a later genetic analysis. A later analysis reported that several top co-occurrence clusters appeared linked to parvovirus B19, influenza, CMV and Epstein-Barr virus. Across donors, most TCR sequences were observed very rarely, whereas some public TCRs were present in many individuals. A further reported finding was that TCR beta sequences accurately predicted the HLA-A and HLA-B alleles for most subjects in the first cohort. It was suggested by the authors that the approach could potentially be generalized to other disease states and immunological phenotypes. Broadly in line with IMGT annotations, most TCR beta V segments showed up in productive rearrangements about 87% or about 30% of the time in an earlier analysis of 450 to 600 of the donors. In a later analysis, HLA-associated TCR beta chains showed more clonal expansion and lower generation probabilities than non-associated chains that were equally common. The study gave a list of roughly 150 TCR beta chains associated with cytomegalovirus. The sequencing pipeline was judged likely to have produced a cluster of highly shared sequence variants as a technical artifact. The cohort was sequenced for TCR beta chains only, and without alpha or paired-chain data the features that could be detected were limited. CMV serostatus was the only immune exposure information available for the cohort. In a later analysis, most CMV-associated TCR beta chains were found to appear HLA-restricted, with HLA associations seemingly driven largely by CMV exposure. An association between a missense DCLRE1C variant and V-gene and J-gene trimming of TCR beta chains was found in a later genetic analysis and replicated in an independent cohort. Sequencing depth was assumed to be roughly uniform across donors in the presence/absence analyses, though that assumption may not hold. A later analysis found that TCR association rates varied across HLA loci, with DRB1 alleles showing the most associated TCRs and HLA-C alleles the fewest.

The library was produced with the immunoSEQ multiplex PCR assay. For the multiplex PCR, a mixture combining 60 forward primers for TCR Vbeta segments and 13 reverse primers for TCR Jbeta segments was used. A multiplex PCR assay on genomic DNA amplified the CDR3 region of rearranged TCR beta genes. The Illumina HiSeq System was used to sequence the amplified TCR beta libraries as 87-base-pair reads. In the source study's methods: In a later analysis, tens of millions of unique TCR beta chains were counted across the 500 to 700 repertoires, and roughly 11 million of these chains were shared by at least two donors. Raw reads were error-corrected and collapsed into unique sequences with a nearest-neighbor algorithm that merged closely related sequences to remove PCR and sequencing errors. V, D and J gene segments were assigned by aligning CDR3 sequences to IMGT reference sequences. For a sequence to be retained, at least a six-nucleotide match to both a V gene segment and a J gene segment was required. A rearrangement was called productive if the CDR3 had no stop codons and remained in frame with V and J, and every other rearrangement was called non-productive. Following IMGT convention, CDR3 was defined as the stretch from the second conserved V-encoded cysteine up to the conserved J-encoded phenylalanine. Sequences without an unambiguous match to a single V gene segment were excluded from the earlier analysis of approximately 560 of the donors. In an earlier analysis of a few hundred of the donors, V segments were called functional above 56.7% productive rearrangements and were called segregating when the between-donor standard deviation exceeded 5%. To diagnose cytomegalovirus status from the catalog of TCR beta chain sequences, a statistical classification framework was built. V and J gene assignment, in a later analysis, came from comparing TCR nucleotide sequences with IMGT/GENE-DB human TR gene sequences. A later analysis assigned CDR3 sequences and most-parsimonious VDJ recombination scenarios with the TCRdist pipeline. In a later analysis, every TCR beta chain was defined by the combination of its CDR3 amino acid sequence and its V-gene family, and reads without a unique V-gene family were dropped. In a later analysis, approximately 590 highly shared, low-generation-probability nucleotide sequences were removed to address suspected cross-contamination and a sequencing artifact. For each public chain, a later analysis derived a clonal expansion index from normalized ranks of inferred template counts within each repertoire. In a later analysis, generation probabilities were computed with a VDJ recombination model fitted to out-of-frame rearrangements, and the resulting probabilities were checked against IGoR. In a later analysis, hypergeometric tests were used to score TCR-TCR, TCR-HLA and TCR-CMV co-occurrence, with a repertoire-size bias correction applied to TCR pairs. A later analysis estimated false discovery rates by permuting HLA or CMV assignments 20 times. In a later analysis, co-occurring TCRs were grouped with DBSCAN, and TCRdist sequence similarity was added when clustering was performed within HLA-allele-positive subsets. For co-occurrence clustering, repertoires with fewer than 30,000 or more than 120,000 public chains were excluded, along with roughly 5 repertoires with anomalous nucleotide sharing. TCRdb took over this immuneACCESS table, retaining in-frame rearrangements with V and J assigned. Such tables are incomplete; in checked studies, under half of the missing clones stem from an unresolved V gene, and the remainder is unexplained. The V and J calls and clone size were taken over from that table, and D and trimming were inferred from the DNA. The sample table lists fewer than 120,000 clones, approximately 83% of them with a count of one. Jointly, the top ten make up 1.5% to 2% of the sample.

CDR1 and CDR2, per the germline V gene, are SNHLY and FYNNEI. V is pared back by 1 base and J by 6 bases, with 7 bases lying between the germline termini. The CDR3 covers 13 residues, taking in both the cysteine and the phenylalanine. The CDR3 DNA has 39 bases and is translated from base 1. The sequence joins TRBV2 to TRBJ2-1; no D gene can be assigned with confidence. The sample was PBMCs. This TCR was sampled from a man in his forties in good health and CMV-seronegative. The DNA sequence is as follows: TGTGCCAGCAGTGAAGGACTCCTCAATGAGCAGTTCTTC. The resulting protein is CASSEGLLNEQFF. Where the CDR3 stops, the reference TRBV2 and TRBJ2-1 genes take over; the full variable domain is EPEVTQTPSHQVTQMGQEVILRCVPISNHLYFYWYRQILGQKVEFLVSFYNNEISEKSEIFDDQFSVERPDGSNFTLKIRSTKLEDSAMYFCASSEGLLNEQFFGPGTRLTVL.